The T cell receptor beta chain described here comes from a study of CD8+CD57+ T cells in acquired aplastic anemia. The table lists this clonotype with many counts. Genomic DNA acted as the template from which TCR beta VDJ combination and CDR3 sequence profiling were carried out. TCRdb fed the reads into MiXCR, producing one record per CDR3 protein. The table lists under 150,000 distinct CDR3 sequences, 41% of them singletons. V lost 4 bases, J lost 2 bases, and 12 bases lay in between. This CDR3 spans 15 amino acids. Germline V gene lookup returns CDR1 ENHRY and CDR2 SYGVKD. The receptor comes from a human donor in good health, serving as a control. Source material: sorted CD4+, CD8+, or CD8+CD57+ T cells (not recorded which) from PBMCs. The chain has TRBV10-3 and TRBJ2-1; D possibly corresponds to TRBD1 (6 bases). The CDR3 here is CAISAVQGAYNEQFF. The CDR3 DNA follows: TGTGCCATCAGTGCGGTACAGGGAGCCTACAATGAGCAGTTCTTC.